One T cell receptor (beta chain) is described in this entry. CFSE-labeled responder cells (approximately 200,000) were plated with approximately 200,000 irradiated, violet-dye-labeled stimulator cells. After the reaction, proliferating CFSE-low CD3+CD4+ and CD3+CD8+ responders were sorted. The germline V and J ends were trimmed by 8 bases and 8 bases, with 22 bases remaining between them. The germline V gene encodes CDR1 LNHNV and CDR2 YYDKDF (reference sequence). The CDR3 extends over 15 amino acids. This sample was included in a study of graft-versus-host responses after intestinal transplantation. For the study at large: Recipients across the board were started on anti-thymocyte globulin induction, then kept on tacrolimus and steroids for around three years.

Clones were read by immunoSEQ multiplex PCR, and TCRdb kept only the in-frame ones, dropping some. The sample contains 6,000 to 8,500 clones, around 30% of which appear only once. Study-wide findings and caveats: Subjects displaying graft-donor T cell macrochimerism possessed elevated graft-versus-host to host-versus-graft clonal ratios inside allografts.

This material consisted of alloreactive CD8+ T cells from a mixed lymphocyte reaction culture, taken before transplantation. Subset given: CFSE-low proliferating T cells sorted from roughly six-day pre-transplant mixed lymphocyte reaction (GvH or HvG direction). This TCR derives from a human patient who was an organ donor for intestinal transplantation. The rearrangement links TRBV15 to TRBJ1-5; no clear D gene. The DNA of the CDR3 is TGTGCCACCTCGAGCAAGGTGAAGGCGGCGGAGCCCCAGCATTTT. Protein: CATSSKVKAAEPQHF.